The sequence of this T cell receptor (beta chain) was determined in a study of identifying expanded T cells in peripheral blood. Study-wide findings and caveats: Over two and four weeks, about 15 and 19 clones changed, versus around 1.2 between replicates. Clone count variance between roughly 2-week samples rose with total template count.

In the case of this clone: The target antigen is unknown.

Generated by immunoSEQ multiplex PCR, the TCRdb table keeps only in-frame clones and is missing some. Among tens of thousands of clones listed, 87% were seen once. The sequenced sample was blood. The TCR was taken from a person between 18 and 69 years old in good health.

The CDR3 sequence is CASSLATETQYF. The DNA for the CDR3 is TGTGCCAGCTCCCTAGCGACAGAGACCCAGTACTTC. The chain combines TRBV6-1 with TRBJ2-5, with D perhaps TRBD2 (6 bases). This CDR3 spans 12 amino acids. With 8 bases removed from V and 4 bases from J, the gap between germline ends came to 11 bases. The germline V gene has CDR1 MNHNS and CDR2 SASEGT.